The 20 T cell receptor beta chains presented below share a single source sample, sequenced in a study of Ad26.COV2.S vaccination and SARS-CoV-2 variants. TCRdb's table, derived via immunoSEQ multiplex PCR, lists solely in-frame clones and lacks some. The sample lists some 340,000 clones, around four fifths seen once, with around 2% in the top ten. Treatment denoted: over 15 received Ad26.COV2.S at low or high dose, single or two shots; about 5 received placebo; per-sample allocation not given. Day 63 after the first injection of vaccine or placebo was the sampling time. The sample consisted of peripheral blood, taken in a trial of Ad26.COV2.S vaccine versus placebo. These receptors all stem from a person between 18 and 65 years old who received the Ad26.COV2.S COVID-19 vaccine or a placebo.

The chain uses TRBV11-2 and TRBJ2-3, with 11 bases identical to TRBD2. V was clipped by 0 bases and J by 4 bases; unmatched bases: 3. Germline V gene sequence: CDR1 SGHAT, CDR2 FQNNGV. The CDR3 is 16 amino acids. CDR3 protein: CASSLDSGGAADTQYF. For the CDR3, the DNA is TGTGCCAGCAGCTTAGATAGCGGGGGGGCCGCAGATACGCAGTATTTT. The entire variable domain, with the rest obtained from reference TRBV11-2 and TRBJ2-3, is as follows: EAGVAQSPRYKIIEKRQSVAFWCNPISGHATLYWYQQILGQGPKLLIQFQNNGVVDDSQLPKDRFSAERLKGVDSTLKIQPAKLEDSAVYLCASSLDSGGAADTQYFGPGTRLTVL.

The table lists this clone with a few counts. The sample carries other DNA sequences with the same CDR3. This CDR3 is CASSLGYEQYF. The DNA of the CDR3 is TGTGCCAGCAGCTTGGGGTACGAGCAGTACTTC. J is TRBJ2-7 and V is TRBV5-4; no firm D call. V dropped 0 bases and J dropped 4 bases, with 2 bases sitting between them. CDR1 is SGHNT and CDR2 is YYREEE in the germline V gene (reference sequence). The CDR3 length is 11 residues.

This clone has just a few counts. The chain recombines TRBV7-2 with TRBJ2-7, with 10 positions matching TRBD1. CDR1 and CDR2 (germline): SGHTA, FQGNSA. The CDR3 runs 14 residues. Trimming cost V 5 bases and J 5 bases; bases outside gene matches: 6. The CDR3 is CASSTRQGANEQYF. DNA of the CDR3: TGTGCCAGCAGCACCCGACAGGGGGCAAACGAGCAGTACTTC.

J is TRBJ1-2 and V is TRBV6-6, with D perhaps matching TRBD1 (5 bases). Germline V gene lookup returns CDR1 MNHNY and CDR2 SVGAGI (reference sequence). The length of the CDR3 is 14 residues. V was shortened by 2 bases and J by 3 bases, with 10 bases between the two germline ends. The DNA for the CDR3 is TGTGCCAGCAGTTACCCAGGGAGAGACTATGGCTACACCTTC. Encoded protein: CASSYPGRDYGYTF.

The V gene is TRBV10-1, the J gene TRBJ1-1, with 8 positions matching TRBD1. The CDR3 extends over 15 amino acids. V was pared by 4 bases and J by 5 bases, with 9 bases of the junction left unmatched. Germline-derived CDR1 and CDR2 are WNHNN and SYGVQD (reference sequence). The chain's CDR3 is CASSAARGLGTEAFF. DNA of the CDR3: TGCGCCAGCAGTGCGGCCAGGGGGCTGGGAACTGAAGCTTTCTTT.

The rearrangement joins TRBV5-4 to TRBJ2-3; D ambiguous. Germline CDR1 SGHNT, CDR2 YYREEE (reference sequence). Trimming removed 0 bases at V and 5 bases at J, with 7 bases between. The CDR3 runs to 13 residues. CDR3 region: CASSLEEGDTQYF. In DNA form, the CDR3 reads TGTGCCAGCAGCTTGGAGGAAGGAGATACGCAGTATTTT. Together with reference TRBV5-4 and TRBJ2-3, the CDR3 gives the full variable domain: ETGVTQSPTHLIKTRGQQVTLRCSSQSGHNTVSWYQQALGQGPQFIFQYYREEENGRGNFPPRFSGLQFPNYSSELNVNALELDDSALYLCASSLEEGDTQYFGPGTRLTVL.

As concerns this clone: Without the conserved terminal phenylalanine or tryptophan, this CDR3 likely stems from a read error. No DNA is shown, since the ends of the CDR3 on it are uncertain; the CDR3 is the one TCRdb lists. This chain connects TRBV6-1 to TRBJ1-6. The CDR3 has 12 residues if both end residues are counted. The germline V gene has CDR1 MNHNS and CDR2 SASEGT. This CDR3 reads CASSEWGGPPSL.

This clone was seen a single time. The chain carries TRBV28 and TRBJ1-5; TRBD1 matches 7 bases. V lost 6 bases, J lost 4 bases, and 9 bases stayed unmatched. From germline, CDR1 is MDHEN and CDR2 SYDVKM. There are 15 residues in the CDR3. CDR3 nucleotide sequence: TGTGCCAGCAGATCCCGACAGGGCACTAATCAGCCCCAGCATTTT. Translation gives CASRSRQGTNQPQHF.

This clone was observed a single time. The chain combines TRBV5-1 with TRBJ2-2; D is unresolved. Germline CDR1 SGHRS, CDR2 YFSETQ. Trimming took off 1 base at V and 4 bases at J, with 8 bases between the two ends. There are 14 residues in the CDR3. The CDR3 sequence: CASSLQGTTGELFF. The CDR3 region has the DNA TGCGCCAGCAGCTTGCAAGGAACCACCGGGGAGCTGTTTTTT.

The chain carries TRBV6-6 and TRBJ2-4; 8 positions match TRBD2. The CDR3 length is 13 residues. Germline CDR1 MNHNY, CDR2 SVGAGI (reference sequence). The V segment lost 8 bases and the J segment 6 bases; nucleotides outside the gene matches: 6. The CDR3 region is CASGLSGANIQYF. The CDR3 region has the DNA TGTGCCAGCGGCCTTAGCGGGGCAAACATTCAGTACTTC.

This clone has just a few counts. This chain connects TRBV5-6 to TRBJ2-7, with D possibly being TRBD1 or TRBD2 (6 bases each). V was cut by 4 bases and J by 7 bases, with 21 bases left in between. Germline loops: CDR1 SGHDT, CDR2 YYEEEE. There are 15 residues in the CDR3. The CDR3 protein is CASSRQMTGAGEQYF. CDR3 nucleotide sequence: TGTGCCAGCAGCCGGCAAATGACAGGCGCGGGAGAGCAGTACTTC.

The V call is TRBV29-1, the J call TRBJ1-1; 10 bases are a match to TRBD1. CDR3 size: 16 residues. With 6 bases clipped from V and 1 base from J, the junction kept 11 bases outside the gene matches. CDR1 and CDR2 (germline): SQVTM, ANQGSEA. The CDR3 loop is CSVIARGTGANTEAFF. As DNA, the CDR3 is TGCAGCGTGATCGCGAGGGGGACAGGGGCGAACACTGAAGCTTTCTTT.

This clone was detected once. The chain employs TRBV2 and TRBJ2-3, with TRBD1 matching 7 bases. J gave up 3 bases and V 2 bases, and 5 bases lay outside the gene matches. The CDR3 contains 15 residues. CDR1 and CDR2 (germline): SNHLY, FYNNEI. For the CDR3, the DNA is TGTGCCAGCAGTGAACAGACAGGGCTTACAGATACGCAGTATTTT. Protein sequence: CASSEQTGLTDTQYF.

In its sample, this clone was seen once. The chain carries TRBV29-1 and TRBJ2-5; D possibly corresponds to TRBD1 (5 bases). The germline CDR1 and CDR2 sequences are SQVTM and ANQGSEA. This CDR3 contains 13 residues. The V gene lost 2 bases and the J gene lost 2 bases, with 9 bases spanning the gap. The CDR3 protein is CSVERAGQETQYF. The DNA of the CDR3 is TGCAGCGTTGAACGGGCAGGGCAAGAGACCCAGTACTTC.

V and J are TRBV14 and TRBJ2-1; D gene uncertain. This CDR3 is 15 amino acids long. Trimming took 1 base from V and 0 from J, leaving 7 bases between them. The germline V gene has CDR1 SGHDN and CDR2 FVKESK. The CDR3 nucleotides read TGTGCCAGCAGCCAAGTGCTTAGCTCCTACAATGAGCAGTTCTTC. Amino acid sequence: CASSQVLSSYNEQFF.

CDR3 bases: TGTGCCAGTAGTATGGCACAGTTGAACACTGAAGCTTTCTTT. Amino acids: CASSMAQLNTEAFF. The gene calls are TRBV19 and TRBJ1-1; unclear D gene. V was shortened by 3 bases and J by 0 bases, with 8 bases between the two germline ends. The CDR3 runs 14 residues. The V gene's germline CDR1 is LNHDA and CDR2 SQIVND (reference sequence).

V usage is TRBV28 and J usage is TRBJ2-7; D gene unclear. The CDR3 has 12 residues. CDR1 is MDHEN, CDR2 SYDVKM, per germline. The V end lost 6 bases, the J end lost 3 bases, and 9 bases lay between the germline ends. The CDR3 DNA sequence: TGTGCCAGCAGGGGATCCAACTACGAGCAGTACTTC. It codes for CASRGSNYEQYF.

The V gene is TRBV12-3 or TRBV12-4, the J gene TRBJ2-5; D is uncertain. Trimming removed 3 bases from V and 3 bases from J, with 2 bases in between. This CDR3 contains 11 residues. The CDR3 spells CASSFKETQYF. The CDR3 DNA follows: TGTGCCAGCAGTTTTAAAGAGACCCAGTACTTC.

V and J are TRBV11-3 and TRBJ1-2; 7 positions agree with TRBD1. J lost 2 bases, V lost 1 base, and 13 bases had no gene match. This CDR3 is built from 18 residues. Germline values: CDR1 SGHNT, CDR2 YENEEA. CDR3 DNA: TGTGCCAGCAGCTTAGGCGGTTCATCCTCGGGACAGAACTATGGCTACACCTTC. Its protein is CASSLGGSSSGQNYGYTF.

CDR3 nucleotides: TGTGCCAGCAGCCCCACAGGGGCTTCCTCCTACAATGAGCAGTTCTTC. It is translated as CASSPTGASSYNEQFF. The chain employs TRBV9 and TRBJ2-1, with 7 bases lining up with TRBD1. Germline V lookup: CDR1 SGDLS, CDR2 YYNGEE. The junction had 7 bases not matched to a gene; V was cut back by 4 bases and J by 0 bases. CDR3 size: 16 residues. The full variable domain, with the rest looked up from reference TRBV9 and TRBJ2-1, is DSGVTQTPKHLITATGQRVTLRCSPRSGDLSVYWYQQSLDQGLQFLIQYYNGEERAKGNILERFSAQQFPDLHSELNLSSLELGDSALYFCASSPTGASSYNEQFFGPGTRLTVL.